This T cell receptor beta chain was identified in a study of immune evolution from preneoplasia to lung adenocarcinoma. The CDR3 has 15 residues. V lost 5 bases to trimming and J lost 2 bases; unmatched junction nucleotides: 6. Germline CDR1 is SGHRS and CDR2 is YFSETQ. In its sample, this clone was seen a few times. The target antigen is unknown. Libraries were prepared by immunoSEQ multiplex PCR; TCRdb keeps only in-frame clonotypes and omits some of them. The table has around 39,000 clones, 60% to 75% seen once; the top ten hold about 5.7%. Study-wide points: Normal lung had highest clonality; later lesions appeared denser, more diverse.

The chain carries TRBV5-1 and TRBJ2-1; 8 bases line up with TRBD2. The source of this sequence is a person in their sixties with lung adenocarcinoma. Input material: FFPE invasive lung adenocarcinoma tissue. For the CDR3, the DNA is TGCGCCAGCAGAGGGACTAGTGGAGCCTACAATGAGCAGTTCTTC. Translation: CASRGTSGAYNEQFF.